This T cell receptor beta chain emerged from a study of identical twins. Study-wide results and limits: Models predicted too little out-of-frame TCR alpha sharing in monozygotic twins. Memory repertoires showed no such pattern, whereas abundant cord blood beta clonotypes carried fewer insertions. Because invariant MAIT and iNKT cells could be present, zero-insertion analyses could be partly confounded.

Details on this clonotype: Its antigen is not identified.

A template switching step contributed a universal primer site, while unique molecular identifiers were present in the cDNA. TCRdb re-analysed the 5' RACE reads in MiXCR, keeping a single row per CDR3 protein. The sample carries fewer than 250,000 distinct CDR3 sequences, roughly 7% recorded once. CDR1 and CDR2 from the germline V gene are SGHKS and YYEKEE (reference sequence). Germline trimming cut 4 bases from V and 6 bases from J; bases unmatched to any gene: 14. CDR3 length: 18 amino acids. These same records also appear under a second study, on yellow fever vaccine responses in identical twins.

This TCR derives from a woman between 18 and 29 years old in good health. The material sequenced was memory (CD45RO+) T cells sorted from blood. The chain joins TRBV5-5 to TRBJ2-1; 12 nucleotides align to TRBD2. The CDR3 region has the DNA TGTGCCAGCAGCATAGGACAGGGTGGACTAGCGGGGCGCAATGAGCAGTTCTTC. Protein sequence: CASSIGQGGLAGRNEQFF.